The 2 T cell receptor beta chains below come from one sample, sequenced in a study of T-cell reconstitution after alpha-beta-depleted transplantation in children. Construction of the TCRbeta library involved unique molecular identifiers. TCRdb re-called the PCR reads through MiXCR, storing one row per CDR3 protein. Here the sample spans under 450,000 distinct CDR3 sequences, more than 10% being singletons. This specimen consisted of PBMCs, obtained from the stem cell graft. These receptor sequences come from a human donor who donated a stem cell graft to a child with Fanconi anemia.

This clonotype has ten or more counts. The chain joins TRBV9 to TRBJ2-1; either TRBD1 or TRBD2 may fit D (7 bases each). Germline CDR1 and CDR2: SGDLS and YYNGEE. Trimming took off 4 bases at V and 10 bases at J, with 21 bases between the two ends. The CDR3 spans 15 residues. The CDR3 nucleotides are TGTGCCAGCAGCCAGAGGGGGGGGACAGCGGGGGAGCAGTTCTTC. It codes for CASSQRGGTAGEQFF.

This clonotype was counted ten times or more. The V and J genes are TRBV20-1 and TRBJ1-1; the D gene is possibly TRBD1 (6 bases). Per the germline V gene, CDR1 is DFQATT and CDR2 is SNEGSKA (reference sequence). This CDR3 region has 14 residues. V shed 2 bases and J shed 6 bases, with 16 bases lying between them. This CDR3 is CSARRTESPSEAFF. The CDR3 DNA follows: TGCAGTGCTAGAAGGACAGAAAGCCCTTCTGAAGCTTTCTTT.